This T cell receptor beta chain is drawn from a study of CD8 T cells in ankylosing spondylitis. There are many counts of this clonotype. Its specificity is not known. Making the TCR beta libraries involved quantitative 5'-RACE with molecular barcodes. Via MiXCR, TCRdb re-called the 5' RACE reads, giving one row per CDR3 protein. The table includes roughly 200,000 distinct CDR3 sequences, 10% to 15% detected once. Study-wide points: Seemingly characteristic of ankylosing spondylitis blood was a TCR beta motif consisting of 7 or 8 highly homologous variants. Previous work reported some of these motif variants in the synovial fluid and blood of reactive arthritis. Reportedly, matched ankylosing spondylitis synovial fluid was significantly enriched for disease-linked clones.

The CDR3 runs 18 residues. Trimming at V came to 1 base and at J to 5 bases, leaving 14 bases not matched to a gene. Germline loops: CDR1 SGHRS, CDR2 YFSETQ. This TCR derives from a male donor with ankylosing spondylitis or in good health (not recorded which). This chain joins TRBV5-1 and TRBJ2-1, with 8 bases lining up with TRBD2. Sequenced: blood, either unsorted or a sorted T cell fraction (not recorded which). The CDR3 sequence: CASSLPPVVGRAHNEQFF. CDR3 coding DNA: TGCGCCAGCAGCTTGCCCCCCGTCGTCGGGAGGGCCCACAATGAGCAGTTCTTC.